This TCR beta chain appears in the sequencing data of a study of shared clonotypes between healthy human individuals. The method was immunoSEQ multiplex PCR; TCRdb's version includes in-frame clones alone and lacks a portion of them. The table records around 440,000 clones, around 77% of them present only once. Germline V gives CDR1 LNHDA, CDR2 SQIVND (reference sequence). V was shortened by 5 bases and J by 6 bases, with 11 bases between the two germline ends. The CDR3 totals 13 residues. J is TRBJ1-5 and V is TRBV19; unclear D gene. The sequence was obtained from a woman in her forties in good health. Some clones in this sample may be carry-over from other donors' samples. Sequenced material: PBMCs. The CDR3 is CASSSREIQPQHF. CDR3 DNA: TGTGCCAGTAGTTCGCGGGAGATTCAGCCCCAGCATTTT.